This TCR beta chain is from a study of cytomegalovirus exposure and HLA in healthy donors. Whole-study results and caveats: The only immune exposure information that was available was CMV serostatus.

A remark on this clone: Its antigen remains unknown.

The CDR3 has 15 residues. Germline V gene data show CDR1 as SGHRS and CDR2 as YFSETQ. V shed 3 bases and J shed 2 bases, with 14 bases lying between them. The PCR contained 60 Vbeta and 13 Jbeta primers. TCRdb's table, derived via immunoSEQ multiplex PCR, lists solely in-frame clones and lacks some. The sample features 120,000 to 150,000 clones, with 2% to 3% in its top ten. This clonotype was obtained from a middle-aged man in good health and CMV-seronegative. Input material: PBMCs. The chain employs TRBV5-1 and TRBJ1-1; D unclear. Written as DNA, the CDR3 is TGCGCCAGCAGCTCTGGTGGGCAGAAAAACACTGAAGCTTTCTTT. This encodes CASSSGGQKNTEAFF.